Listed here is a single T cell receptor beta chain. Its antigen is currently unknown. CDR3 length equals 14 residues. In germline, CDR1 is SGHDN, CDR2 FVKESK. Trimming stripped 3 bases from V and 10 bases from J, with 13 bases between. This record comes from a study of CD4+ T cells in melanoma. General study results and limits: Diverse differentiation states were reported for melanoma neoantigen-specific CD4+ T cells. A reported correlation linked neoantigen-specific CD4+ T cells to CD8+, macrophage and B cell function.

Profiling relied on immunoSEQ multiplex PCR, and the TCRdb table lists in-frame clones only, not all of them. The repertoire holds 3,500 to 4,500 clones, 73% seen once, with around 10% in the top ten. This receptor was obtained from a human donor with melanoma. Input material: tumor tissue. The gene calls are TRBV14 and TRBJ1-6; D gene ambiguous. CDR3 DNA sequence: TGTGCCAGCAGCCAGTGGCGGGATGGCTCACCCCTCCACTTT. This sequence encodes CASSQWRDGSPLHF.